These T cell receptor beta chains were read from a single sample in a study of control samples from healthy donors and cancer patients. TCRdb keeps only in-frame clones here, not all; method: immunoSEQ multiplex PCR. The data contain 250,000 to 300,000 clones, roughly 87% of them singletons. The sequencing sample was made of PBMCs. The receptors were gathered from a woman aged 55-69 years with lung cancer. Both conserved end residues are part of each CDR3. D genes are given only for firm matches. Expanded clones get a size class; other rows say once, few or many, or leave the size out.

cdr3_nt: TGTGCCAGCAGTTTAGATTTGCGGGCGGGCGAGCAGTACTTC
cdr3_aa: CASSLDLRAGEQYF
clone_size: .
d_call: .
v_call: TRBV28
j_call: TRBJ2-7

cdr3_nt: TGTGCCAGCAGTCACCGGGTTGACAGGGGCATGAACACTGAAGCTTTCTTT
cdr3_aa: CASSHRVDRGMNTEAFF
clone_size: once
d_call: TRBD1
v_call: TRBV27
j_call: TRBJ1-1

cdr3_nt: TGTGCCAGCTCACCACCCGGGACAGGGGGGGCTGAAGCTTTCTTT
cdr3_aa: CASSPPGTGGAEAFF
clone_size: .
d_call: TRBD1
v_call: TRBV18
j_call: TRBJ1-1

cdr3_nt: TGTGCCAGCAGGTTACAGGGGACGGGGGCTGAAGCTTTCTTT
cdr3_aa: CASRLQGTGAEAFF
clone_size: few
d_call: TRBD1
v_call: TRBV6-5
j_call: TRBJ1-1

cdr3_nt: TGCGCCAGCAGGGATAGACTAGCGGGGGGCGACAATGAGCAGTTCTTC
cdr3_aa: CASRDRLAGGDNEQFF
clone_size: few
d_call: TRBD2
v_call: TRBV5-1
j_call: TRBJ2-1

cdr3_nt: TGTGCCAGCGAGAGAGAGGACCGCCTGTCTAATGAGCAGTTCTTC
cdr3_aa: CASEREDRLSNEQFF
clone_size: once
d_call: .
v_call: TRBV21-1
j_call: TRBJ2-1

cdr3_nt: TGTGCCAGCAGCACCGTTCGGAGCCAGCCCCAGCATTTT
cdr3_aa: CASSTVRSQPQHF
clone_size: .
d_call: .
v_call: TRBV6-5
j_call: TRBJ1-5

cdr3_nt: TGTGCCTGGAGTGGTGGGGGACCCGAAGAGACCCAGTACTTC
cdr3_aa: CAWSGGGPEETQYF
clone_size: .
d_call: .
v_call: TRBV30
j_call: TRBJ2-5

cdr3_nt: TGTGCCAGCGGCCAGACCAGGGGGGGATTCTATGGCTACACCTTC
cdr3_aa: CASGQTRGGFYGYTF
clone_size: once
d_call: TRBD1
v_call: TRBV3-1/TRBV3-2
j_call: TRBJ1-2

cdr3_nt: TGTGCCAGCAGAGTAAGCGGGGGGGCCGGTGGTGAGCAGTTCTTC
cdr3_aa: CASRVSGGAGGEQFF
clone_size: few
d_call: TRBD2
v_call: TRBV2
j_call: TRBJ2-1

cdr3_nt: TGCGCCAGCAGCTCCGGGACACCCAACACTGAAGCTTTCTTT
cdr3_aa: CASSSGTPNTEAFF
clone_size: .
d_call: .
v_call: TRBV5-1
j_call: TRBJ1-1

cdr3_nt: TGCGCCACCCAGCCGGGGGGAAACACCGGGGAGCTGTTTTTT
cdr3_aa: CATQPGGNTGELFF
clone_size: .
d_call: TRBD2
v_call: TRBV10-1
j_call: TRBJ2-2

cdr3_nt: TGTGCCAGCAGTTTGTTACCCGGGCGCGGGAGGGCCCCAGATACGCAGTATTTT
cdr3_aa: CASSLLPGRGRAPDTQYF
clone_size: .
d_call: TRBD2
v_call: TRBV28
j_call: TRBJ2-3

cdr3_nt: TGTGCCAGCAGCCAAGGTGGGGCAGGGCGCAATGAGCAGTTCTTC
cdr3_aa: CASSQGGAGRNEQFF
clone_size: .
d_call: .
v_call: TRBV4-2
j_call: TRBJ2-1

cdr3_nt: TGTGCCAGCTCGTCCCAGGACTACGAGCAGTACTTC
cdr3_aa: CASSSQDYEQYF
clone_size: .
d_call: .
v_call: TRBV18
j_call: TRBJ2-7

cdr3_nt: TGTGCCAGCATCGACACCAATAGCAATCAGCCCCAGCATTTT
cdr3_aa: CASIDTNSNQPQHF
clone_size: .
d_call: .
v_call: TRBV2
j_call: TRBJ1-5

cdr3_nt: TGTGCCAGCAGTAGGCGGGGGAGAAACCAAGAGACCCAGTACTTC
cdr3_aa: CASSRRGRNQETQYF
clone_size: .
d_call: TRBD2
v_call: TRBV27
j_call: TRBJ2-5